This TCR beta chain was observed in a study of response to subunit inactivated influenza vaccine. Study-level findings and limits: The authors put forward the suggestion that each seasonal influenza vaccination may bring in only a limited number of new T cells.

TCRdb re-analysed the RT-PCR reads in MiXCR, keeping a single row per CDR3 protein. The repertoire consists of about 700,000 distinct CDR3 sequences, with 12% to 15% occurring once and the leading ten covering about 7.6%. This clonotype was seen only a few times. Antigen unknown. The CDR3 is 19 amino acids. Trimming took off 1 base at V and 6 bases at J, with 29 bases between the two ends. CDR1 is GTSNPN and CDR2 is SVGIG in the germline V gene (reference sequence). Material: PBMCs from blood, obtained roughly 15 days before vaccination. The sequence was collected from a man aged 50-60 years who received an inactivated influenza vaccine. The V gene is TRBV30, the J gene TRBJ2-3; the D is unclear. CDR3 coding DNA: TGTGCCTGGAGTGGTAGACTTGTAGCCCCGGAAGATGCGCTGGATACGCAGTATTTT. Encoded protein: CAWSGRLVAPEDALDTQYF. Using reference TRBV30 and TRBJ2-3 for the parts outside the CDR3, the full variable domain is SQTIHQWPATLVQPVGSPLSLECTVEGTSNPNLYWYRQAAGRGLQLLFYSVGIGQISSEVPQNLSASRPQDRQFILSSKKLLLSDSGFYLCAWSGRLVAPEDALDTQYFGPGTRLTVL.